The 29 T cell receptor beta chains reported below all come from one sample, sequenced in a study of OX40 agonist ivuxolimab in advanced cancers. Measured with immunoSEQ multiplex PCR; TCRdb has only the in-frame clones, and not every one. Of some 80,000 clones in the sample, about nine tenths are singletons; the top ten hold over 0.55%. Sequencing used CD4+ or CD8+ T cells sorted from blood, obtained in a trial of the OX40 agonist ivuxolimab. Receptors originate from an adult with an advanced solid tumor such as melanoma, head and neck, liver or kidney cancer.

The rearrangement joins TRBV11-3 to TRBJ1-2, with D possibly TRBD1 on 5 matching bases. The CDR3 consists of 15 residues. Germline CDR1 SGHNT, CDR2 YENEEA. Trimming took off 0 bases at V and 7 bases at J, with 15 bases between the two ends. In DNA form, the CDR3 reads TGTGCCAGCAGCTTAGATTCCGCAGGGACGGGTGGCTACACCTTC. It translates to CASSLDSAGTGGYTF.

The CDR3 loop reads CASGREKNTEAFF. The CDR3 nucleotides read TGTGCCAGCGGTAGAGAAAAGAACACTGAAGCTTTCTTT. The rearrangement links TRBV7-3 to TRBJ1-1; D call uncertain. The CDR3 totals 13 residues. Germline V gene lookup returns CDR1 SGHTA and CDR2 FQGTGA. Trimming pared 8 bases from V and 1 base from J, leaving 11 bases between.

The chain employs TRBV7-3 and TRBJ1-6; 9 nucleotides match TRBD1. This CDR3 spans 15 amino acids. Germline trimming cut 4 bases from V and 7 bases from J; bases unmatched to any gene: 5. The V gene's germline CDR1 is SGHTA and CDR2 FQGTGA. The CDR3 reads CASSSTGQGNSPLHF. Written as DNA, the CDR3 is TGTGCCAGCAGCTCAACGGGACAGGGCAATTCACCCCTCCACTTT.

V usage is TRBV6-5 and J usage is TRBJ2-2; D remains ambiguous. Trimming shortened V by 0 bases and J by 1 base, and 6 bases separated the two germline ends. Germline CDR1 MNHEY, CDR2 SVGAGI. CDR3 length: 15 residues. DNA for the CDR3: TGTGCCAGCAGTTACTCGGTCAGGAACACCGGGGAGCTGTTTTTT. This sequence encodes CASSYSVRNTGELFF.

V gene TRBV7-9 combines with J gene TRBJ2-7; tentatively, D is TRBD1 (5 bases). Germline values: CDR1 SEHNR, CDR2 FQNEAQ (reference sequence). CDR3 length: 14 residues. Trimming left V 4 bases short and J 3 bases short, with 13 bases between. The CDR3 DNA reads as TGTGCCAGCAGCTCACCGTGGGGCAGCTACGAGCAGTACTTC. Amino acid sequence: CASSSPWGSYEQYF.

The V gene is TRBV7-2, the J gene TRBJ2-4; the D gene is possibly TRBD2 (7 bases). Trimming removed 5 bases from V and 0 bases from J, with 17 bases in between. The CDR3 is 17 residues long. From germline, CDR1 is SGHTA and CDR2 FQGNSA. The CDR3 DNA reads TGTGCCAGCAGCCCCTATACGGGGGGCCTAGCCAAAAACATTCAGTACTTC. Translated: CASSPYTGGLAKNIQYF.

V usage is TRBV9 and J usage is TRBJ1-5; 8 nucleotides match TRBD1. Germline V lookup: CDR1 SGDLS, CDR2 YYNGEE. The length of the CDR3 is 15 residues. The ends lost 3 bases at V and 4 bases at J; junction bases unmatched: 6. CDR3 protein: CASSGGQELNQPQHF. The CDR3 nucleotides are TGTGCCAGCAGCGGGGGACAGGAGTTAAATCAGCCCCAGCATTTT. Full variable domain (outside the CDR3, taken from reference TRBV9 and TRBJ1-5): DSGVTQTPKHLITATGQRVTLRCSPRSGDLSVYWYQQSLDQGLQFLIQYYNGEERAKGNILERFSAQQFPDLHSELNLSSLELGDSALYFCASSGGQELNQPQHFGDGTRLSIL.

This chain joins TRBV7-3 and TRBJ2-1; D is possibly TRBD2 (6 bases). V was pared by 5 bases and J by 4 bases, with 9 bases between. CDR3 length: 13 amino acids. Germline V gene lookup returns CDR1 SGHTA and CDR2 FQGTGA. The CDR3 DNA follows: TGTGCCAGCAGCGTCGGGACTTACAATGAGCAGTTCTTC. This codes for CASSVGTYNEQFF. Using reference TRBV7-3 and TRBJ2-1 for the parts outside the CDR3, the full variable domain is GAGVSQTPSNKVTEKGKYVELRCDPISGHTALYWYRQSLGQGPEFLIYFQGTGAADDSGLPNDRFFAVRPEGSVSTLKIQRTERGDSAVYLCASSVGTYNEQFFGPGTRLTVL.

J is TRBJ1-2 and V is TRBV27; D remains unclear. Germline CDR1 is MNHEY and CDR2 is SMNVEV (reference sequence). V gave up 0 bases and J gave up 4 bases, with 9 bases separating them. This CDR3 comprises 14 residues. This CDR3 reads CASSLSGQSYGYTF. The CDR3 DNA follows: TGTGCCAGCAGTTTATCGGGCCAGTCCTATGGCTACACCTTC.

The CDR3 is CASKLAGGGDTQYF. For the CDR3, the DNA is TGTGCCAGCAAACTAGCGGGGGGTGGGGATACGCAGTATTTT. This chain links TRBV2 with TRBJ2-3; 12 bases map to TRBD2. Germline V CDR1 and CDR2: SNHLY, FYNNEI. V shed 7 bases, J shed 6 bases, and the junction held 5 bases outside the gene matches. CDR3 length: 14 amino acids.

The chain recombines TRBV11-1 with TRBJ2-1; 9 bases align to TRBD1. Germline assignment: CDR1 SGHAT and CDR2 FQDESV (reference sequence). This CDR3 is 16 amino acids long. Trimming at V came to 5 bases and at J to 8 bases, leaving 13 bases not matched to a gene. CDR3 protein: CASSTGQGTDGDEQFF. The CDR3 DNA follows: TGTGCCAGCAGCACAGGACAGGGGACTGACGGGGATGAGCAGTTCTTC.

This chain uses TRBV7-9 with TRBJ2-1; D is undetermined. Trimming took 1 base from V and 13 from J, leaving 11 bases between them. CDR1 is SEHNR and CDR2 is FQNEAQ in the germline V gene (reference sequence). CDR3 length equals 12 residues. CDR3 DNA: TGTGCCAGCAGCTTAGATGGTTCCGGACAGTTCTTC. Amino acid sequence: CASSLDGSGQFF. The full variable domain, in which reference TRBV7-9 and TRBJ2-1 provide the parts outside the CDR3, is DTGVSQNPRHKITKRGQNVTFRCDPISEHNRLYWYRQTLGQGPEFLTYFQNEAQLEKSRLLSDRFSAERPKGSFSTLEIQRTEQGDSAMYLCASSLDGSGQFFGPGTRLTVL.

The rearrangement links TRBV7-9 to TRBJ2-5; 8 bases are shared with TRBD2. The germline CDR1 and CDR2 sequences are SEHNR and FQNEAQ (reference sequence). J gave up 4 bases and V 7 bases, and 5 bases lay outside the gene matches. The CDR3 has 13 residues. The CDR3 loop is CASTSSGGETQYF. The CDR3 DNA reads TGTGCCAGCACCTCAAGCGGGGGAGAGACCCAGTACTTC.

The rearrangement joins TRBV6-5 to TRBJ2-1, with 10 bases aligning to TRBD2. Germline V gene sequence: CDR1 MNHEY, CDR2 SVGAGI. V was pared by 6 bases and J by 15 bases, with 14 bases of the junction left unmatched. The CDR3 is made up of 14 amino acids. The CDR3 DNA sequence: TGTGCCAGCAGCCCCTTATTACCAGCGGGAGGGTGGTTCTTC. Amino acids: CASSPLLPAGGWFF.

This clone was recorded once. The chain recombines TRBV28 with TRBJ2-7; 7 nucleotides line up with TRBD2. Trimming took 8 bases from V and 0 from J; bases not matched to a gene: 4. The CDR3 extends over 13 amino acids. CDR1 and CDR2 from the germline V gene are MDHEN and SYDVKM. The CDR3 loop reads CASHRTSSYEQYF. Here the CDR3 DNA reads TGTGCCAGCCACAGGACTAGCTCCTACGAGCAGTACTTC.

This sequence joins TRBV7-9 and TRBJ1-6, with D possibly being TRBD1 (6 bases). Germline V CDR1 and CDR2: SEHNR, FQNEAQ (reference sequence). The V end was cut by 2 bases, the J end by 14 bases, with 10 bases between. The length of the CDR3 is 12 residues. The CDR3 sequence: CASSLSGEALHF. The CDR3 coding sequence is TGTGCCAGCAGCTTATCAGGGGAGGCCCTCCACTTT.

The chain uses TRBV13 and TRBJ2-3; 9 bases are a match to TRBD1. The germline V gene has CDR1 PRHDT and CDR2 FYEKMQ (reference sequence). Trimming removed 0 bases from V and 2 bases from J; junction bases left unmatched: 6. This CDR3 comprises 17 residues. CDR3 coding DNA: TGTGCCAGCAGCTTAGGCGGCGGGACAGGGTACACAGATACGCAGTATTTT. Translation: CASSLGGGTGYTDTQYF.

The chain combines TRBV14 with TRBJ2-2; tentatively, D is TRBD2 (7 bases). CDR1 SGHDN and CDR2 FVKESK come from the germline V gene. The CDR3 runs 15 residues. Trimming pared 1 base from V and 6 bases from J, leaving 12 bases between. This CDR3 reads CASSQVRGGAGELFF. The CDR3 nucleotides are TGTGCCAGCAGCCAAGTCCGAGGGGGGGCCGGGGAGCTGTTTTTT.

The chain recombines TRBV10-3 with TRBJ1-6, with unresolved D. Germline V CDR1 and CDR2: ENHRY, SYGVKD. This CDR3 comprises 14 residues. The germline V and J ends were trimmed by 3 bases and 9 bases, with 12 bases remaining between them. This CDR3 reads CAISDVLSFSPLHF. The CDR3 region has the DNA TGTGCCATCAGTGATGTTTTAAGTTTTTCACCCCTCCACTTT.

The gene calls are TRBV5-4 and TRBJ1-1, with D maybe TRBD1 (6 bases). The V gene's germline CDR1 is SGHNT and CDR2 YYREEE (reference sequence). V lost 0 bases and J lost 4, with 10 bases in between. This CDR3 has 14 amino acids. In DNA form, the CDR3 reads TGTGCCAGCAGCTTGGAAGGGGGAGGCACTGAAGCTTTCTTT. Translated, it gives CASSLEGGGTEAFF. Variable domain in full (rest from reference TRBV5-4 and TRBJ1-1): ETGVTQSPTHLIKTRGQQVTLRCSSQSGHNTVSWYQQALGQGPQFIFQYYREEENGRGNFPPRFSGLQFPNYSSELNVNALELDDSALYLCASSLEGGGTEAFFGQGTRLTVV.

The V call is TRBV5-6, the J call TRBJ1-6, with D tentatively TRBD1 (5 bases). This CDR3 is built from 14 residues. Germline V gives CDR1 SGHDT, CDR2 YYEEEE. The V end lost 0 bases, the J end lost 6 bases, and 7 bases lay between the germline ends. For the CDR3, the DNA is TGTGCCAGCAGCTTGGGGCAGGGTAATTCACCCCTCCACTTT. It specifies CASSLGQGNSPLHF.

The genes are TRBV6-1 and TRBJ2-7, with 9 positions matching TRBD1. The germline gives CDR1 MNHNS, CDR2 SASEGT. CDR3 length: 14 amino acids. The J segment lost 6 bases and the V segment lost 7 bases, leaving 10 bases of the junction unmatched. As DNA, the CDR3 is TGTGCCAGCAAATCGACAGGGGGAGGTGGCGAGCAGTACTTC. As protein: CASKSTGGGGEQYF.

The CDR3 DNA reads TGTGCCAGCAGTGAAGCGGCATCCGGGTCCTACGAGCAGTACTTC. The encoded protein is CASSEAASGSYEQYF. The chain joins TRBV6-1 to TRBJ2-7; no firm D call. V was pared by 0 bases and J by 1 base, with 10 bases between. The V gene's germline CDR1 is MNHNS and CDR2 SASEGT. This CDR3 spans 15 amino acids.

The chain carries TRBV5-1 and TRBJ2-3; D is unresolved. CDR1 and CDR2 from the germline V gene are SGHRS and YFSETQ. CDR3 size: 16 residues. Trimming stripped 1 base from V and 6 bases from J, with 18 bases between. The CDR3 nucleotides are TGCGCCAGCAGCTTGCTTTCGGGTCCAGTCCCCGATACGCAGTATTTT. As protein: CASSLLSGPVPDTQYF.

This chain connects TRBV9 to TRBJ1-5; no definite D call. The V end was cut by 5 bases, the J end by 3 bases, with 9 bases between. CDR3 size: 13 residues. From germline, CDR1 is SGDLS and CDR2 YYNGEE. The DNA for the CDR3 is TGTGCCAGCAGTGTGAAGGACAATCAGCCCCAGCATTTT. It is translated as CASSVKDNQPQHF.

This clone occurred once. This chain joins TRBV19 and TRBJ2-1; 10 bases match TRBD2. CDR1 and CDR2 from the germline V gene are LNHDA and SQIVND (reference sequence). The CDR3 is 16 amino acids. The V and J ends lost 6 bases and 8 bases, in that order; junction bases with no gene match: 13. The CDR3 DNA follows: TGTGCCAGTAGACCCCCCGGGACTAGCGTTCTTCATGAGCAGTTCTTC. Amino acid sequence: CASRPPGTSVLHEQFF. Full variable domain (remainder filled in from reference TRBV19 and TRBJ2-1): DGGITQSPKYLFRKEGQNVTLSCEQNLNHDAMYWYRQDPGQGLRLIYYSQIVNDFQKGDIAEGYSVSREKKESFPLTVTSAQKNPTAFYLCASRPPGTSVLHEQFFGPGTRLTVL.

The chain links TRBV5-1 to TRBJ1-1; D is possibly TRBD1 (6 bases). Germline V CDR1 and CDR2: SGHRS, YFSETQ. The ends were cut back, 4 bases at V and 6 bases at J, with 13 bases in the middle. The CDR3 runs to 13 residues. The chain's CDR3 is CASSRDGGAEAFF. The CDR3 region has the DNA TGCGCCAGCAGCCGGGACGGGGGCGCTGAAGCTTTCTTT.

The DNA of the CDR3 is TGTGCCAGCAGCTTATTAACAGAAAAGAACACTGAAGCTTTCTTT. Protein: CASSLLTEKNTEAFF. The V gene is TRBV11-3, the J gene TRBJ1-1; no clear D gene. This CDR3 region has 15 residues. The ends were cut back, 2 bases at V and 1 base at J, with 11 bases in the middle. Germline V gene data show CDR1 as SGHNT and CDR2 as YENEEA.

CDR3 residues: CASSIDGATHQPQHF. The CDR3 DNA reads as TGTGCCAGTAGTATAGATGGCGCCACACATCAGCCCCAGCATTTT. The chain has TRBV19 and TRBJ1-5; D remains ambiguous. CDR1 is LNHDA, CDR2 SQIVND, per germline (reference sequence). V was clipped by 0 bases and J by 5 bases, with 11 bases between them. The CDR3 covers 15 residues.